This is a list of T cell receptor beta chains from one sample in a study of blood T cell repertoires in COVID-19. TCRdb's copy holds only in-frame clones and misses some; the assay was immunoSEQ multiplex PCR. The top ten clones hold less than 6% of a sample with over 90,000 clones, 81% of them seen once. Source material: peripheral blood. Receptors originate from an elderly man with COVID-19, enrolled during active disease. The CDR3 runs from the conserved cysteine through the conserved F or W. The order of the fields is V gene, CDR3 protein.

v_call: TRBV28; cdr3_aa: CASSWAREARDTQYF
v_call: TRBV19; cdr3_aa: CASSQDRAYGYTF
v_call: TRBV2; cdr3_aa: CASKERASSYNEQFF
v_call: TRBV6-5; cdr3_aa: CASSWQYNEQFF
v_call: TRBV4-3; cdr3_aa: CASSQEMSGNEQYF
v_call: TRBV12-5; cdr3_aa: CASGPVGQSNTEAFF
v_call: TRBV6-1; cdr3_aa: CASSETGEDNQPQHF
v_call: TRBV19; cdr3_aa: CASSAQGALYGYTF
v_call: TRBV2; cdr3_aa: CASRTTGGAGFGTEAFF
v_call: TRBV7-9; cdr3_aa: CASSALAGAPDTQYF
v_call: TRBV3-1/TRBV3-2; cdr3_aa: CASSQARQGGYTF
v_call: TRBV27; cdr3_aa: CASSLGGATDTQYF
v_call: TRBV19; cdr3_aa: CASSIARRGLGNQPQHF
v_call: TRBV5-1; cdr3_aa: CASTPGVNRDQETQYF
v_call: TRBV6-4; cdr3_aa: CASSPGGSGNTIYF
v_call: TRBV28; cdr3_aa: CASSSTMGLGGADTQYF
v_call: TRBV6-5; cdr3_aa: CASSPNRQVDYEQYF
v_call: TRBV28; cdr3_aa: CASAPDPGGGYTF
v_call: TRBV2; cdr3_aa: CASNLEQGYEQYF
v_call: TRBV5-1; cdr3_aa: CASSLPTYEQYF
v_call: TRBV30; cdr3_aa: CAWSTDSNQPQHF
v_call: TRBV5-6; cdr3_aa: CASSLTGTDTQYF
v_call: TRBV7-2; cdr3_aa: CASSLVASSYEQYF
v_call: TRBV10-3; cdr3_aa: CAISTGLVKTDTQYF
v_call: TRBV9; cdr3_aa: CASSVEGLVYEQFF
v_call: TRBV7-2; cdr3_aa: CASSFGSGANLQFF
v_call: TRBV30; cdr3_aa: CAWSVAGARVAFF
v_call: TRBV6-5; cdr3_aa: CASTHNNEQFF
v_call: TRBV9; cdr3_aa: CASSVDWGPGNEKLFF
v_call: TRBV18; cdr3_aa: CASSPFPPGQVAGYTF
v_call: TRBV5-1; cdr3_aa: CASSLDGRVGNSPLHF
v_call: TRBV5-6; cdr3_aa: CASSGWDRGYTDTQYF
v_call: TRBV28; cdr3_aa: CASIPGGADNTEAFF
v_call: TRBV29-1; cdr3_aa: CSASDNYGYTF
v_call: TRBV29-1; cdr3_aa: CSVTGLAGGRYNEQFF
v_call: TRBV5-6; cdr3_aa: CASSLGSRDYEQYF
v_call: TRBV7-7; cdr3_aa: CASSSGLADHNEQFF
v_call: TRBV12-3/TRBV12-4; cdr3_aa: CASSFQGKTEAFF
v_call: TRBV10-3; cdr3_aa: CAISLLAYTDTQYF
v_call: TRBV3-1/TRBV3-2; cdr3_aa: CASSPRPDTGELFF
v_call: TRBV6-6; cdr3_aa: CASSYSLGQGAYEQYF
v_call: TRBV19; cdr3_aa: CASSRYRTTNEKLFF
v_call: TRBV4-1; cdr3_aa: CASSQGTSGSKNIQYF
v_call: TRBV27; cdr3_aa: CASSLGRLSRRDRGYEQYF
v_call: TRBV2; cdr3_aa: CASSVAPTNLFYGYTF
v_call: TRBV29-1; cdr3_aa: CSASYYPDTQYF
v_call: TRBV5-1; cdr3_aa: CASSLVPGQETQYF
v_call: TRBV19; cdr3_aa: CASSRTTRPQDTQYF
v_call: TRBV28; cdr3_aa: CASTSGTGLHTEAFF
v_call: TRBV9; cdr3_aa: CASSVVAGTYTDTQYF
v_call: TRBV14; cdr3_aa: CASSQERDQPQHF